The 10 T cell receptor beta chains in this list originate from one sample, sequenced in a study of blood T cell repertoires in COVID-19. Sequencing used immunoSEQ multiplex PCR; TCRdb keeps in-frame clones, though not all of them. The table has over 150,000 clones, around 84% seen once. The sequenced sample was peripheral blood. The receptor source for this set is a human donor in a cohort sampled during active COVID-19.

J is TRBJ1-4 and V is TRBV2; TRBD1 might be the D (6 bases). Germline loops: CDR1 SNHLY, CDR2 FYNNEI. The CDR3 spans 19 residues. V was cut by 5 bases and J by 0 bases, with 22 bases left in between. Here the CDR3 reads CASSQPLDRSKATNEKLFF. The CDR3 coding sequence is TGTGCCAGCAGTCAGCCGTTGGACAGAAGTAAAGCAACTAATGAAAAACTGTTTTTT.

This chain connects TRBV28 to TRBJ2-3; D might be TRBD1 (5 bases). Germline CDR1 and CDR2: MDHEN and SYDVKM. The V end lost 3 bases, the J end lost 1 base, and 23 bases lay between the germline ends. CDR3 length: 19 residues. CDR3 sequence: CASSLFSFRPGSGTDTQYF. CDR3 DNA: TGTGCCAGCAGTTTGTTTAGCTTTAGACCAGGGTCTGGCACAGATACGCAGTATTTT.

The J gene is TRBJ2-1, the V gene TRBV5-1, with 8 bases that match TRBD2. The CDR3 is 15 residues long. Germline V lookup: CDR1 SGHRS, CDR2 YFSETQ. V was clipped by 4 bases and J by 7 bases; unmatched bases: 10. Written as DNA, the CDR3 is TGCGCCAGCAGCCCGGGAACCGGGACTAGTAATGAGCAGTTCTTC. Protein product: CASSPGTGTSNEQFF.

J is TRBJ2-5 and V is TRBV28; no reliable D call. The CDR3 contains 13 residues. V gave up 2 bases and J gave up 5 bases, with 9 bases separating them. Germline assignment: CDR1 MDHEN and CDR2 SYDVKM. The CDR3 DNA follows: TGTGCCAGCAGTTTAGTGGCTCCGGAGACCCAGTACTTC. Protein: CASSLVAPETQYF.

The CDR3 DNA follows: TGTGCCAGCAGCCCCATGGGGCGGGGGACCTACGAGCAGTACTTC. Translating it yields CASSPMGRGTYEQYF. The V and J genes are TRBV9 and TRBJ2-7; 7 nucleotides line up with TRBD2. This CDR3 region has 15 residues. CDR1 is SGDLS, CDR2 YYNGEE, per germline. V shed 4 bases and J 2 bases; nucleotides not matched to a gene: 9.

The V gene is TRBV3-1 (or the pseudogene TRBV3-2), the J gene TRBJ1-5; D not certain. Germline lookup yields CDR1 LGHDT and CDR2 YNNKEL (reference sequence). The CDR3 extends over 13 amino acids. The V end was cut by 3 bases, the J end by 9 bases, with 12 bases between. This CDR3 is CASSQVPRGPQHF. As DNA, the CDR3 is TGTGCCAGCAGCCAGGTACCTCGGGGGCCCCAGCATTTT.

The chain uses TRBV27 and TRBJ1-1; TRBD1 matches at 7 bases. The CDR3 has 16 amino acids. After removal of 5 bases from V and 2 bases from J, the junction contained 11 bases not matched to a gene. The germline V gene has CDR1 MNHEY and CDR2 SMNVEV (reference sequence). The CDR3 region is CASSPTGVMGNTEAFF. The CDR3 DNA reads TGTGCCAGCAGTCCCACAGGGGTTATGGGTAACACTGAAGCTTTCTTT.

This rearrangement joins TRBV4-1 to TRBJ2-3; 7 bases are shared with TRBD2. This CDR3 spans 18 amino acids. Germline V CDR1 and CDR2: MGHRA, YSYEKL. Unmatched junction bases numbered 13, after V lost 1 base and J lost 3 bases. CDR3 DNA sequence: TGCGCCAGCAGCCAAGTTTTATTGACTTCCGGGGGGACAGATACGCAGTATTTT. Amino acid sequence: CASSQVLLTSGGTDTQYF.

This chain joins TRBV19 and TRBJ2-5; tentatively, D is TRBD2 (6 bases). CDR1 LNHDA and CDR2 SQIVND come from the germline V gene (reference sequence). Trimming cost V 7 bases and J 5 bases, with 20 bases left between them. CDR3 length: 15 amino acids. Here the CDR3 reads CASTRRSGGEETQYF. Written as DNA, the CDR3 is TGTGCCAGTACCCGTAGAAGTGGAGGGGAGGAGACCCAGTACTTC.

The genes are TRBV5-1 and TRBJ1-1; D is perhaps TRBD1 (6 bases). CDR1 is SGHRS and CDR2 is YFSETQ in the germline V gene. Trimming shortened V by 3 bases and J by 3 bases, and 9 bases separated the two germline ends. The CDR3 is made up of 13 amino acids. The CDR3 protein is CASSWTEDTEAFF. The CDR3 nucleotides read TGCGCCAGCAGCTGGACAGAGGACACTGAAGCTTTCTTT.